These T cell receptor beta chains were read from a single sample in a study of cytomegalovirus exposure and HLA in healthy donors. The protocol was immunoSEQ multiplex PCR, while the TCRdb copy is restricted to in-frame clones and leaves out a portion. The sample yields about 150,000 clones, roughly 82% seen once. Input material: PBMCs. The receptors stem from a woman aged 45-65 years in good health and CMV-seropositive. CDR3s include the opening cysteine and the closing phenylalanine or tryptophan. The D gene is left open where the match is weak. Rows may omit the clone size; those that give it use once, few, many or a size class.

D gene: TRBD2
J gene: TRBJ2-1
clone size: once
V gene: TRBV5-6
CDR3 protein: CASSLKLAGGNEQFF
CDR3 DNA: TGTGCCAGCAGCTTGAAACTAGCGGGGGGGAATGAGCAGTTCTTC

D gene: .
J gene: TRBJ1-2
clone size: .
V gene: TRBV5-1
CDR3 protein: CASRPGTNYGYTF
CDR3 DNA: TGCGCCAGCAGACCCGGGACTAACTATGGCTACACCTTC

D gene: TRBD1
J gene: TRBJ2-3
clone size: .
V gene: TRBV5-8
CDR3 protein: CASSPGQGVTDTQYF
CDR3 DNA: TGTGCCAGCAGCCCCGGACAGGGGGTAACAGATACGCAGTATTTT

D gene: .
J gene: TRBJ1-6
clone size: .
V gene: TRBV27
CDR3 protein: CASSLVRDGSPLHF
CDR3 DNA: TGTGCCAGCAGTTTAGTCCGAGATGGTTCACCCCTCCACTTT

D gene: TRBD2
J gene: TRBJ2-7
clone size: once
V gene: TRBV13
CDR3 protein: CASSQAGEGEQYF
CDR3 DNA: TGTGCCAGCAGCCAAGCGGGGGAGGGCGAGCAGTACTTC

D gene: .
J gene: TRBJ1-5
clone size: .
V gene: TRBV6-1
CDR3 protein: CASSEHQGNQPQHF
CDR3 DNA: TGTGCCAGCAGTGAACACCAGGGCAATCAGCCCCAGCATTTT

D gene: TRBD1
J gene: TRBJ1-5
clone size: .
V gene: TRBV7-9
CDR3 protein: CSSSDSTGINQPQHF
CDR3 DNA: TGTTCCAGCAGCGACTCGACAGGGATCAATCAGCCCCAGCATTTT

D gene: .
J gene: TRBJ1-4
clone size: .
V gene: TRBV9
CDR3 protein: CASSAGFGAVEKLFF
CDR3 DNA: TGTGCCAGCAGCGCGGGTTTTGGGGCGGTTGAAAAACTGTTTTTT

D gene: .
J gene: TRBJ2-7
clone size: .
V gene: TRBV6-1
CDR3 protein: CASSGSTGSSYEQYF
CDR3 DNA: TGTGCCAGCAGTGGGAGCACAGGGAGCTCCTACGAGCAGTACTTC

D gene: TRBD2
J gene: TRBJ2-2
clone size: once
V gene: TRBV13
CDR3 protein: CASSLELAGGTATGELFF
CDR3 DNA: TGTGCCAGCAGCTTAGAACTAGCGGGGGGGACGGCCACCGGGGAGCTGTTTTTT

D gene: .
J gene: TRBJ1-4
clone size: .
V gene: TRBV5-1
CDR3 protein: CASSLTGWNEKLFF
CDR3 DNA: TGCGCCAGCAGCCTCACAGGTTGGAATGAAAAACTGTTTTTT

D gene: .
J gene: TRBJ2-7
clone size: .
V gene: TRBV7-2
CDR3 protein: CASSLTLGQYEQYF
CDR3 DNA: TGTGCCAGCAGCTTAACGTTGGGACAATACGAGCAGTACTTC

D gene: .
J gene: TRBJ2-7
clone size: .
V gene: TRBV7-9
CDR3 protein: CASSPAGVYEQYF
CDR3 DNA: TGTGCCAGCAGCCCAGCAGGGGTCTACGAGCAGTACTTC

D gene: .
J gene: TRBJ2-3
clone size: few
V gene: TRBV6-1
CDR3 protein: CASSARRGETDTQYF
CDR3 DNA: TGTGCCAGCAGTGCCCGGCGGGGCGAGACAGATACGCAGTATTTT

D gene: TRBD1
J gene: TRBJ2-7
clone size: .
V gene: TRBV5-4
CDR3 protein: CASSLGQGDVKYF
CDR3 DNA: TGTGCCAGCAGCTTGGGACAGGGGGACGTGAAGTACTTC

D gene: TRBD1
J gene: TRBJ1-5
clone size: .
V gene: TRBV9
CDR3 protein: CASSVGTGVHQPQHF
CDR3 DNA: TGTGCCAGCAGCGTAGGGACAGGGGTTCATCAGCCCCAGCATTTT

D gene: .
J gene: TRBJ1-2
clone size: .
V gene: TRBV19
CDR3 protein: CASSIARGTDYGYTF
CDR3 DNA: TGTGCCAGTAGTATCGCCCGCGGAACGGACTATGGCTACACCTTC

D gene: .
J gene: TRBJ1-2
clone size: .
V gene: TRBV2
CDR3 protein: CASNLGQGGIYGYTF
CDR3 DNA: TGTGCCAGCAACTTGGGCCAGGGAGGCATCTATGGCTACACCTTC

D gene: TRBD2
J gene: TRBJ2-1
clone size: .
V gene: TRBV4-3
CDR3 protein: CASSDSGAVYNEQFF
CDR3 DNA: TGCGCCAGCAGCGATAGCGGGGCCGTTTACAATGAGCAGTTCTTC

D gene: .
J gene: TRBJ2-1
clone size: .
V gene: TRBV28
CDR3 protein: CASSLRTAYNEQFF
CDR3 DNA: TGTGCCAGCAGTTTAAGGACAGCCTACAATGAGCAGTTCTTC

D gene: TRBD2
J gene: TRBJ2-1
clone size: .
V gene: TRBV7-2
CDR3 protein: CASGDSRGEFF
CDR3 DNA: TGTGCCAGCGGCGACTCCCGGGGGGAGTTCTTC

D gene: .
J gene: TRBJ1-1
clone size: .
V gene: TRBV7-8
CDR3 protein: CASSLERGRMNTEAFF
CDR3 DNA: TGTGCCAGCAGCTTGGAAAGGGGCAGAATGAACACTGAAGCTTTCTTT

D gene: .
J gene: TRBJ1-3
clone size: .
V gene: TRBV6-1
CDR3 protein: CASSAQGFGNTIYF
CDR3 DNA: TGTGCCAGCAGTGCTCAGGGCTTTGGAAACACCATATATTTT

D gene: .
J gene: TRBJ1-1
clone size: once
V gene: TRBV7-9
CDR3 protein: CASSLRQANTEAFF
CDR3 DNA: TGTGCCAGCAGCTTACGGCAGGCAAACACTGAAGCTTTCTTT

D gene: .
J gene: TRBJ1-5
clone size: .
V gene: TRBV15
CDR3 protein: CATSLALQPQHF
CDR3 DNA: TGTGCCACCAGCTTAGCTCTTCAGCCCCAGCATTTT

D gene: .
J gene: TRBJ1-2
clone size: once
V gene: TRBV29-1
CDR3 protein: CSAFSGLEYGYTF
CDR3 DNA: TGCAGCGCTTTCTCGGGTTTGGAGTATGGCTACACCTTC

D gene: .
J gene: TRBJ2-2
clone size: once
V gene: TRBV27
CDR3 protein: CASSPRKGRAGELFF
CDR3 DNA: TGTGCCAGCAGTCCCCGGAAAGGGCGGGCCGGGGAGCTGTTTTTT

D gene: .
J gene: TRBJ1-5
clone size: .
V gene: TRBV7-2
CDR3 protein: CASSLAGLSNQPQHF
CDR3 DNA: TGTGCCAGCAGCTTAGCGGGCCTAAGCAATCAGCCCCAGCATTTT

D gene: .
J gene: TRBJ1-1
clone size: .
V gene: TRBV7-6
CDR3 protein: CASSADTNTEAFF
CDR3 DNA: TGTGCCAGCAGCGCCGACACGAACACTGAAGCTTTCTTT

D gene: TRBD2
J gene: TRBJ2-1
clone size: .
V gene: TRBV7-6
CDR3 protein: CASSLGLTGTSVTNEQFF
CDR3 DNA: TGTGCCAGCAGCTTAGGATTGACCGGGACTAGCGTGACGAATGAGCAGTTCTTC

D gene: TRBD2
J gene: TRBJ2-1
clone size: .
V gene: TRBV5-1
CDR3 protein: CASSDGGSGGYNEQFF
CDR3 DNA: TGCGCCAGCAGCGATGGTGGTTCGGGGGGATACAATGAGCAGTTCTTC

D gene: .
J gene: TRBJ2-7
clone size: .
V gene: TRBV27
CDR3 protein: CASSPWSGYEQYF
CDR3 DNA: TGTGCCAGCAGTCCATGGTCCGGGTACGAGCAGTACTTC

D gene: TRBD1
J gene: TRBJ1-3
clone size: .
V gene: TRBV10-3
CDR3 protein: CATGDSPSGNTIYF
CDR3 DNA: TGTGCCACCGGGGACAGTCCCTCTGGAAACACCATATATTTT

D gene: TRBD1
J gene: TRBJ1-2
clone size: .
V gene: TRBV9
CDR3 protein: CASSVNRDREYGYTF
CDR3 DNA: TGTGCCAGCAGCGTTAACCGGGACAGGGAGTATGGCTACACCTTC

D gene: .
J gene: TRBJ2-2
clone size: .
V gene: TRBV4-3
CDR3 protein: CASSLQGPGELFF
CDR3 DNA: TGCGCCAGCAGCCTACAGGGTCCCGGGGAGCTGTTTTTT

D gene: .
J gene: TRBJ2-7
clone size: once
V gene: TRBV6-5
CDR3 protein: CASSYSLRDEQYF
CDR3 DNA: TGTGCCAGCAGTTATTCTCTCCGGGACGAGCAGTACTTC

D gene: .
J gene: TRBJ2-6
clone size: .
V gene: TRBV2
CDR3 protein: CASSPTGAGANVLTF
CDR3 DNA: TGTGCCAGCAGTCCGACCGGGGCTGGGGCCAACGTCCTGACTTTC

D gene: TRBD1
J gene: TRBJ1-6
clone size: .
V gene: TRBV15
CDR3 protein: CATSRVLRDRGSPLHF
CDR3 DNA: TGTGCCACCAGCAGAGTACTCCGGGACAGGGGTTCACCCCTCCACTTT

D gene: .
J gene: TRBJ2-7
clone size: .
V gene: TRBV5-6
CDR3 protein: CASSSGFFYEQYF
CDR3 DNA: TGTGCCAGCAGCTCCGGGTTCTTCTACGAGCAGTACTTC

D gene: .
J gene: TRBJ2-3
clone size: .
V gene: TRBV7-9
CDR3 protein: CASARSNTQYF
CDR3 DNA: TGTGCCAGCGCCCGGAGCAATACGCAGTATTTT

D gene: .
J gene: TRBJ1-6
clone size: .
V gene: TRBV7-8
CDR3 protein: CASRPTGKGNSPLHF
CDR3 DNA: TGTGCCAGCAGACCCACAGGGAAGGGGAATTCACCCCTCCACTTT

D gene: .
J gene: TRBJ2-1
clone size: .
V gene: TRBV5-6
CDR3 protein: CASSLDRLGALNEQFF
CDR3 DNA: TGTGCCAGCAGCTTGGACCGACTGGGGGCGCTTAATGAGCAGTTCTTC